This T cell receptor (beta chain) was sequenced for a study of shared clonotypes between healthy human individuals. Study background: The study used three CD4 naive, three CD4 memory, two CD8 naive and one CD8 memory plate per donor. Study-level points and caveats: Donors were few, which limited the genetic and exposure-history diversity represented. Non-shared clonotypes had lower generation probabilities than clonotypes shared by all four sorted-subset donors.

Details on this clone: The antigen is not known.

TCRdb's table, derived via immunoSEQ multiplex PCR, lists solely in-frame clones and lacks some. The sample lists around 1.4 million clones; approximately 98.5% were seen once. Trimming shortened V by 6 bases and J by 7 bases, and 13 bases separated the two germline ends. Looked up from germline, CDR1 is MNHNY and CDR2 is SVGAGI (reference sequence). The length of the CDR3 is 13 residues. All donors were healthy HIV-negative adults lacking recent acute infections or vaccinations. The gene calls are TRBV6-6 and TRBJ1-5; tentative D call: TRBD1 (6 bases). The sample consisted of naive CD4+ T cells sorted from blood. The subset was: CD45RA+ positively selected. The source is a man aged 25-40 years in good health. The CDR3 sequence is CASRPQGYQPQHF. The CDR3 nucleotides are TGTGCCAGCAGGCCTCAGGGGTACCAGCCCCAGCATTTT.